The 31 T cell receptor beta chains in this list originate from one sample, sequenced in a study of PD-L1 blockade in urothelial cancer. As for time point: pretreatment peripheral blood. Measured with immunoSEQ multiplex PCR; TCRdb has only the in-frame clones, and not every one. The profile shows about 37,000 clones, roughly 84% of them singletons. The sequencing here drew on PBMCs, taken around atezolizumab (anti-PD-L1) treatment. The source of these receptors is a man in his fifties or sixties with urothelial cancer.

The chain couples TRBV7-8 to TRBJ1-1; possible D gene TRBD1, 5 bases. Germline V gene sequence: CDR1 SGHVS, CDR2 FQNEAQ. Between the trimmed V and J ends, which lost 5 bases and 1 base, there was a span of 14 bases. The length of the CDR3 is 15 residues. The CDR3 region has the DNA TGTGCCAGCAGCGCAGACAGAAGGACGAACACTGAAGCTTTCTTT. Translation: CASSADRRTNTEAFF.

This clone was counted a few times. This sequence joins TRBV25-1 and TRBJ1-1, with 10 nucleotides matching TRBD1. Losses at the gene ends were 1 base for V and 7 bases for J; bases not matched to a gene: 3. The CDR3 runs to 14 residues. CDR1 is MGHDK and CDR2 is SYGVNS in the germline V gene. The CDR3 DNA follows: TGTGCCAGCAGTGAATTCGGACAGGGGGTTGAAGCTTTCTTT. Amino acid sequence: CASSEFGQGVEAFF.

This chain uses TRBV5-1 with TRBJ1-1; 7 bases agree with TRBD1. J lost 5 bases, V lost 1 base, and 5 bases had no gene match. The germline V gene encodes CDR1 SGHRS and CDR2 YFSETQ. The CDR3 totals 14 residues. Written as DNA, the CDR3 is TGCGCCAGCAGCTTGTTGCCCAGGGGGACTGAAGCTTTCTTT. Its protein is CASSLLPRGTEAFF.

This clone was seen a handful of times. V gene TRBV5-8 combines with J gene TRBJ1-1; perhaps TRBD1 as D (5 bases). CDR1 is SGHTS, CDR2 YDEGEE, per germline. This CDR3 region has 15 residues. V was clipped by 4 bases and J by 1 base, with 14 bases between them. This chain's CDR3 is CASSQGRARNTEAFF. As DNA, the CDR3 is TGTGCCAGCAGCCAGGGAAGGGCACGGAACACTGAAGCTTTCTTT.

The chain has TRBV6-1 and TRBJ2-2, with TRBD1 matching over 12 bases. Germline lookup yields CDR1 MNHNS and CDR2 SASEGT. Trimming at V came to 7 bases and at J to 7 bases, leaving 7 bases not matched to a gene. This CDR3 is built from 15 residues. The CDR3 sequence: CASMTGTGGFGELFF. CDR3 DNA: TGTGCCAGCATGACCGGGACAGGGGGCTTCGGGGAGCTGTTTTTT.

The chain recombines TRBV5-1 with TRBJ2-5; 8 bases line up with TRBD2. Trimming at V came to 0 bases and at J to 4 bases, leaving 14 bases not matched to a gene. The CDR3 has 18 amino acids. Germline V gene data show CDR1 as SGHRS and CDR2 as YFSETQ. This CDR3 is CASSLDLGEAGASETQYF. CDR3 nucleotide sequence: TGCGCCAGCAGCTTGGATCTCGGTGAAGCGGGAGCATCAGAGACCCAGTACTTC.

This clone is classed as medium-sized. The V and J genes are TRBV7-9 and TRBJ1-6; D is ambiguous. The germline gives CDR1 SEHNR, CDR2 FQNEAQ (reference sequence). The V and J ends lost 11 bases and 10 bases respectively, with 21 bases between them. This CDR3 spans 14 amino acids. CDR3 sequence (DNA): TGTGCCTGCCCGGGAAGAGGGTTTAAGTCACCCCTCCACTTT. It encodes CACPGRGFKSPLHF.

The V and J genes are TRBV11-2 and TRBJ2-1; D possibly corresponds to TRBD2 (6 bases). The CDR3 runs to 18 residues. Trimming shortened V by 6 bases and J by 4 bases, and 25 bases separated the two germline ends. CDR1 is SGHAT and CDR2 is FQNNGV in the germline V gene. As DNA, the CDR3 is TGTGCCAGCAGGCAGACTGGGGGACGCCGGGGAGGTTACAATGAGCAGTTCTTC. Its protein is CASRQTGGRRGGYNEQFF.

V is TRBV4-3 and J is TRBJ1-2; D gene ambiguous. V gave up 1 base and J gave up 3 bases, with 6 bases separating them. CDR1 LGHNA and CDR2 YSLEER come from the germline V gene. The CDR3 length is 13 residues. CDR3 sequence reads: CASSQGADYGYTF. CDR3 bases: TGCGCCAGCAGCCAAGGTGCGGACTATGGCTACACCTTC.

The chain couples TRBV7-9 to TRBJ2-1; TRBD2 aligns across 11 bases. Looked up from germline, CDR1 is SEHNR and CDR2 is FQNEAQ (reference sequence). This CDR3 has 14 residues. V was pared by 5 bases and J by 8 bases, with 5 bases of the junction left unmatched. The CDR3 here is CASSPGLAGDEQFF. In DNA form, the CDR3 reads TGTGCCAGCAGCCCCGGACTAGCGGGCGATGAGCAGTTCTTC. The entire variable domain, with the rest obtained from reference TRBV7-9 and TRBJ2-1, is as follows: DTGVSQNPRHKITKRGQNVTFRCDPISEHNRLYWYRQTLGQGPEFLTYFQNEAQLEKSRLLSDRFSAERPKGSFSTLEIQRTEQGDSAMYLCASSPGLAGDEQFFGPGTRLTVL.

The CDR3 here is CASSAGVTYEQYF. The CDR3 nucleotides are TGCGCCAGCAGCGCAGGGGTGACCTACGAGCAGTACTTC. This chain uses TRBV5-1 with TRBJ2-7; TRBD1 might be the D (6 bases). The CDR3 extends over 13 amino acids. CDR1 is SGHRS and CDR2 is YFSETQ in the germline V gene. Trimming took 4 bases from V and 2 from J, leaving 10 bases between them. Full variable domain (outside the CDR3, taken from reference TRBV5-1 and TRBJ2-7): KAGVTQTPRYLIKTRGQQVTLSCSPISGHRSVSWYQQTPGQGLQFLFEYFSETQRNKGNFPGRFSGRQFSNSRSEMNVSTLELGDSALYLCASSAGVTYEQYFGPGTRLTVT.

As DNA, the CDR3 is TGTGCCAGCAGTAGACAGGGGGGGACTGAAGCTTTCTTT. Its protein is CASSRQGGTEAFF. The gene calls are TRBV27 and TRBJ1-1; TRBD1 matches at 9 bases. In germline, CDR1 is MNHEY, CDR2 SMNVEV (reference sequence). The CDR3 sequence is 13 residues long. Losses at the gene ends were 5 bases for V and 5 bases for J; bases not matched to a gene: 3.

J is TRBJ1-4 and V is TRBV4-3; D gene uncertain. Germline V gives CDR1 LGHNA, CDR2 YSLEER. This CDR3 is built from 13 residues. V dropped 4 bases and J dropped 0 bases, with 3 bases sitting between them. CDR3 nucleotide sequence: TGCGCCAGCAGCCGTACAACTAATGAAAAACTGTTTTTT. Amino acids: CASSRTTNEKLFF.

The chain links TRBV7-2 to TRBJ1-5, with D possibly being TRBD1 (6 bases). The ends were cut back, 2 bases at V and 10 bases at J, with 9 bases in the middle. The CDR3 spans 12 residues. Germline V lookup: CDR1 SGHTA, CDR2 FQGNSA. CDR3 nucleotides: TGTGCCAGCAGCTTATATGGGGGCCCCCAGCATTTT. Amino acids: CASSLYGGPQHF.

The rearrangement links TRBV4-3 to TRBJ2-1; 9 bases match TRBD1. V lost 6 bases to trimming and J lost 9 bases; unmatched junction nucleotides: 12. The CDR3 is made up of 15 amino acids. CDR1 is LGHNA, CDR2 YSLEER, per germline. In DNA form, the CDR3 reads TGCGCCAGCAGTCTTCAGGGACAGGGAGGTGGTGAGCAGTTCTTC. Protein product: CASSLQGQGGGEQFF.

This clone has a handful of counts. The CDR3 spells CASREVLGLRSPLHF. DNA for the CDR3: TGTGCCAGCAGGGAGGTCCTAGGACTGCGTTCACCCCTCCACTTT. V usage is TRBV2 and J usage is TRBJ1-6; unclear D gene. Germline V gene sequence: CDR1 SNHLY, CDR2 FYNNEI. Trimming cost V 6 bases and J 9 bases, with 18 bases left between them. The CDR3 sequence is 15 residues long.

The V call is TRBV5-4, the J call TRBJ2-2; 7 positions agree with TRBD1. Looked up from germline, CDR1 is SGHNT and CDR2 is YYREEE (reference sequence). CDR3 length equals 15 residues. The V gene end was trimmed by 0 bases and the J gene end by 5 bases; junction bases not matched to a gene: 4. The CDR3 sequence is CASSLAGTETGELFF. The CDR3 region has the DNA TGTGCCAGCAGCTTGGCAGGGACAGAAACCGGGGAGCTGTTTTTT.

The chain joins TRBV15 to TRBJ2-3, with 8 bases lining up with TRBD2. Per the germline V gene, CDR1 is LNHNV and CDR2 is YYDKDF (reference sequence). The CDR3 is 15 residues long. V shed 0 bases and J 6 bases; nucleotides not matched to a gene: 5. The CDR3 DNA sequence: TGTGCCACCAGCAGAGAGACAGCGGGAGTCGATACGCAGTATTTT. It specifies CATSRETAGVDTQYF.

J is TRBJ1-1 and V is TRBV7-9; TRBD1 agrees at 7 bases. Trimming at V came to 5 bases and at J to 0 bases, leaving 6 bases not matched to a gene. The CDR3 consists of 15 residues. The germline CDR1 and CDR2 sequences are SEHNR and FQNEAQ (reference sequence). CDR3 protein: CASSPPTGMNTEAFF. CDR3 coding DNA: TGTGCCAGCAGCCCGCCGACAGGGATGAACACTGAAGCTTTCTTT. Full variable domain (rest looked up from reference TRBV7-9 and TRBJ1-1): DTGVSQNPRHKITKRGQNVTFRCDPISEHNRLYWYRQTLGQGPEFLTYFQNEAQLEKSRLLSDRFSAERPKGSFSTLEIQRTEQGDSAMYLCASSPPTGMNTEAFFGQGTRLTVV.

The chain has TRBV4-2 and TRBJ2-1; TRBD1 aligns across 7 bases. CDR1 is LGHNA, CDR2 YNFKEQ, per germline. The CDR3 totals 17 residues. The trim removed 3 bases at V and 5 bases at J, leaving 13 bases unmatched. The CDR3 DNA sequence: TGTGCCAGCAGCCAGGGACGACAGGGAACGGGCAACAATGAGCAGTTCTTC. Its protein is CASSQGRQGTGNNEQFF.

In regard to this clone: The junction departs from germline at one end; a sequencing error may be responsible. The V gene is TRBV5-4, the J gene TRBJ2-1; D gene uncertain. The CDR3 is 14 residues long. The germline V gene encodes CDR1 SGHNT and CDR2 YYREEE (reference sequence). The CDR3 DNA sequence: TGTGCCAGCAGCTTGGCTCAAGTCTACTATGAGCAGTTCTTC. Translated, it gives CASSLAQVYYEQFF.

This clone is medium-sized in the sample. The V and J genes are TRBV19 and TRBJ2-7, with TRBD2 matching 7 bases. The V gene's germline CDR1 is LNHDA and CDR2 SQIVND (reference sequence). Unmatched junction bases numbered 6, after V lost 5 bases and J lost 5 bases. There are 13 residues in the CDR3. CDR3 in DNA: TGTGCCAGTAGTGAGACTAGCTGGGACGAGCAGTACTTC. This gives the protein CASSETSWDEQYF.

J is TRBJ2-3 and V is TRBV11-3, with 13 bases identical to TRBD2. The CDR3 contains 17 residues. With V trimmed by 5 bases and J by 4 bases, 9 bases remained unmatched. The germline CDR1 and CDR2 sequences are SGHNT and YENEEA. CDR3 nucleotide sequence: TGTGCCAGCAGCCCCCGGACTAGCGGGAGCTTAGCAGATACGCAGTATTTT. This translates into CASSPRTSGSLADTQYF.

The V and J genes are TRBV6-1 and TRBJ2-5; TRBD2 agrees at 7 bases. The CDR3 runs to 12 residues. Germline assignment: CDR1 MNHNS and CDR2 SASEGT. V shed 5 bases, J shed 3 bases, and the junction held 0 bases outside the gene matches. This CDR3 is CASSLAEETQYF. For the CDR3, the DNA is TGTGCCAGCAGTCTAGCGGAAGAGACCCAGTACTTC.

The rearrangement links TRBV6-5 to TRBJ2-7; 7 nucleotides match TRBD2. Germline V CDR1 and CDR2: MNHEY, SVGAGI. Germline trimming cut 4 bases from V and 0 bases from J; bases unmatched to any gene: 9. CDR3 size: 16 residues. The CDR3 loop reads CASSSIPGGSSYEQYF. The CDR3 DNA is TGTGCCAGCAGTTCCATTCCGGGCGGGAGCTCCTACGAGCAGTACTTC.

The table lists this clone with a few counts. The CDR3 protein is CASRRGTGTSESYEQYF. The CDR3 DNA reads as TGTGCCAGCAGAAGAGGGACCGGGACTAGCGAATCCTACGAGCAGTACTTC. The genes are TRBV2 and TRBJ2-7, with 10 bases matching TRBD2. Germline values: CDR1 SNHLY, CDR2 FYNNEI. The ends lost 6 bases at V and 1 base at J; junction bases unmatched: 12. The CDR3 runs to 17 residues.

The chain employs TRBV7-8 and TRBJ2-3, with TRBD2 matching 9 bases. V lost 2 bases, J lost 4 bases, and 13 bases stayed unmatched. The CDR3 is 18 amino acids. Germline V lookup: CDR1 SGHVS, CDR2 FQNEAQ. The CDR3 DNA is TGTGCCAGCAGCTTATTCATCTTCGGCGGGAGGGTTTCAGATACGCAGTATTTT. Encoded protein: CASSLFIFGGRVSDTQYF.

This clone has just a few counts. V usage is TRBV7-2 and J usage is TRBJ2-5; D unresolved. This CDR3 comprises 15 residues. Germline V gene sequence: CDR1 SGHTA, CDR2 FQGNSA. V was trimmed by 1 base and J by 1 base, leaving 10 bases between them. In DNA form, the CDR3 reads TGTGCCAGCAGCTTAGGTCTCCCTAGCCAAGAGACCCAGTACTTC. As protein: CASSLGLPSQETQYF.

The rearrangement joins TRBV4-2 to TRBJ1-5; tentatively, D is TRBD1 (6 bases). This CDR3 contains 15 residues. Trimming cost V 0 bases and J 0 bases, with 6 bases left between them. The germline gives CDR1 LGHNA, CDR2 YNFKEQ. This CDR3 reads CASSQDRGSNQPQHF. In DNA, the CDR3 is TGTGCCAGCAGCCAAGACAGGGGTAGCAATCAGCCCCAGCATTTT.

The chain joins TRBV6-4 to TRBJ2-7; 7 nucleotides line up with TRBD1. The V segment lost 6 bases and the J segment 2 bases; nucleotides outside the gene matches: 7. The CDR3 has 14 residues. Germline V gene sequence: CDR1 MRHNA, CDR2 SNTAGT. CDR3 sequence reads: CASRPDRSAYEQYF. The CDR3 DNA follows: TGTGCCAGCAGACCGGACAGGTCCGCCTACGAGCAGTACTTC.

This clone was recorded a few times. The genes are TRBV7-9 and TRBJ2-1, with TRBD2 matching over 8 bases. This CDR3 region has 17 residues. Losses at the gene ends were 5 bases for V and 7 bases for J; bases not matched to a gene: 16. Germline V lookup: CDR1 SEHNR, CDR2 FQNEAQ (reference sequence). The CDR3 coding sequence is TGTGCCAGCAGCCCGTCCATAGCGGGAAGGGGCAAAAATGAGCAGTTCTTC. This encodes CASSPSIAGRGKNEQFF. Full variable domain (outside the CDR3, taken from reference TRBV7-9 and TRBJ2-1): DTGVSQNPRHKITKRGQNVTFRCDPISEHNRLYWYRQTLGQGPEFLTYFQNEAQLEKSRLLSDRFSAERPKGSFSTLEIQRTEQGDSAMYLCASSPSIAGRGKNEQFFGPGTRLTVL.